This TCR beta chain is drawn from a study of regulatory T cells in long-lasting Graves disease. Study findings and constraints: Persistent cases of Graves' showed reduced TCR diversity relative to newly diagnosed patients.

As to time point: newly diagnosed GD, antithyroid drugs for less than 3 months. Extracted RNA from PBMCs served as the source of the TCR library. It was American Thyroid Association guidelines that determined Graves' disease diagnosis. This clonotype was seen many times. Its specificity is not known. Both iRepertoire HTBI primers and Arm-PCR of CDR3 regions were used to build the TCR beta libraries. A single record per CDR3 protein comes from TCRdb applying MiXCR to the multiplex PCR reads. The data show about 220,000 distinct CDR3 sequences, with roughly 19% seen just once and approximately 10% held by the top ten. Another study also made use of these data, one on T cells in Graves' hyperthyroidism and ophthalmopathy. That paper adds: Aged 18 to 65, the patients had hyperthyroidism that was newly diagnosed and had lasted under 2 months. In the blood, most expanded thyroid clonotypes above 0.001 appeared as well.

Sample: peripheral blood mononuclear cells (PBMCs), taken at new diagnosis, from a patient treated with antithyroid drugs. The receptor was isolated from a woman under 40 with Graves disease.

The CDR3 protein is CAISALGKNTEAFF. The CDR3 nucleotides are TGTGCCATCAGTGCATTGGGCAAGAACACTGAAGCTTTCTTT. The chain couples TRBV10-3 to TRBJ1-1, with no clear D. CDR1 and CDR2 from the germline V gene are ENHRY and SYGVKD. The CDR3 loop spans 14 amino acids. Trimming shortened V by 4 bases and J by 1 base, and 10 bases separated the two germline ends.